A selection of T cell receptor beta chains follows, all from one sample in a study of T cell responses to AZD1222 COVID-19 vaccine. Method: immunoSEQ multiplex PCR; TCRdb's copy keeps in-frame clones and lacks some. The repertoire has roughly 150,000 clones, approximately 94% of them found once; the top ten carry around 5.1%. The sample consisted of peripheral blood, taken on day 0 of AZD1222 vaccination. All receptors derive from an adult in good health. Both conserved end residues are part of each CDR3. Each record gives: V gene, CDR3 protein.

v_call: TRBV6-5; cdr3_aa: CASIGRGKTQYF
v_call: TRBV5-1; cdr3_aa: CASSLGHQPNQPQHF
v_call: TRBV5-5; cdr3_aa: CASSYGTPSSYNEQFF
v_call: TRBV7-2; cdr3_aa: CASSLVQGRTNTEAFF
v_call: TRBV5-5; cdr3_aa: CASSLGGETEAFF
v_call: TRBV20-1; cdr3_aa: CSASTPSLAGGYEQYF
v_call: TRBV6-5; cdr3_aa: CASSYYAGGPLDTQYF
v_call: TRBV29-1; cdr3_aa: CSVDPGLGRSEQFF
v_call: TRBV5-5; cdr3_aa: CASSPGDSRSGNTIYF
v_call: TRBV6-1; cdr3_aa: CASSEAPHEQYF
v_call: TRBV7-9; cdr3_aa: CASSKRQLADSYEQYF
v_call: TRBV20-1; cdr3_aa: CSASKSAGLADTQYF
v_call: TRBV6-6; cdr3_aa: CASSNRGRDEKLFF
v_call: TRBV4-3; cdr3_aa: CASSQTAGGGRYEQYF
v_call: TRBV19; cdr3_aa: CARRGGGARDYGYTF
v_call: TRBV7-2; cdr3_aa: CASSLASFSTDTQYF
v_call: TRBV6-5; cdr3_aa: CASSYKREEAYEQYF
v_call: TRBV2; cdr3_aa: CASSEGLGFSGNTIYF
v_call: TRBV12-3/TRBV12-4; cdr3_aa: CASSRGNTEAFF
v_call: TRBV28; cdr3_aa: CASRTHEGTEAFF
v_call: TRBV29-1; cdr3_aa: CSAGEGGPGELFF
v_call: TRBV6-6; cdr3_aa: CASSFDRGVGYTF
v_call: TRBV3-1/TRBV3-2; cdr3_aa: CASRSGGSYNEQFF
v_call: TRBV29-1; cdr3_aa: CSVEGHRVYYGYTF
v_call: TRBV10-3; cdr3_aa: CAIRNTRDTGELFF
v_call: TRBV5-6; cdr3_aa: CASSSAGGATNEKLFF
v_call: TRBV10-3; cdr3_aa: CAISGGQGITDTQYF
v_call: TRBV4-3; cdr3_aa: CASSLYRGVSGELFF
v_call: TRBV5-1; cdr3_aa: CASRRGAQNTEAFF
v_call: TRBV5-1; cdr3_aa: CASSPPGGYEQYF
v_call: TRBV30; cdr3_aa: CAWSLRQGASEAFF
v_call: TRBV4-3; cdr3_aa: CASSQRISGRGRDTQYF
v_call: TRBV3-1/TRBV3-2; cdr3_aa: CASSQGVAGGSNGYTF
v_call: TRBV14; cdr3_aa: CASSRTSGSFEQYF
v_call: TRBV5-6; cdr3_aa: CASSLKSGGPETQYF
v_call: TRBV10-3; cdr3_aa: CAISEGDTEAFF
v_call: TRBV19; cdr3_aa: CASSPVSRGVYEQYF
v_call: TRBV19; cdr3_aa: CASSASGSFYNEQFF
v_call: TRBV23-1; cdr3_aa: CASSQSDRHTGELFF
v_call: TRBV6-5; cdr3_aa: CASRRAGPYGYTF
v_call: TRBV29-1; cdr3_aa: CSVVLVINTEAFF
v_call: TRBV19; cdr3_aa: CASSIRGLAGTGELFF
v_call: TRBV30; cdr3_aa: CAWSGVRAGAIYEQYF
v_call: TRBV28; cdr3_aa: CASSQEFLIYGYTF
v_call: TRBV4-1; cdr3_aa: CASSQGAGGLNEQFF
v_call: TRBV5-6; cdr3_aa: CASSLGGQIRSSPLHF
v_call: TRBV3-1/TRBV3-2; cdr3_aa: CASSQVLSRRALGGNQPQHF
v_call: TRBV5-6; cdr3_aa: CASSLPTATYGYTF
v_call: TRBV10-3; cdr3_aa: CAINSGQGSEAFF
v_call: TRBV10-2; cdr3_aa: CASSPTSGGAYEQYF
v_call: TRBV20-1; cdr3_aa: CSASTDIWGYTF
v_call: TRBV23-1; cdr3_aa: CASSSWTSEGDEQFF